The 16 T cell receptor beta chains presented below share a single source sample, sequenced in a study of blood T cell repertoires in COVID-19. TCRdb's copy holds only in-frame clones and misses some; the assay was immunoSEQ multiplex PCR. The repertoire holds roughly 410,000 clones, with 89% as singletons. The specimen was peripheral blood. The receptors here all came from a woman in her 40s with COVID-19, enrolled during active disease.

V usage is TRBV4-2 and J usage is TRBJ1-2, with D possibly being TRBD1 (5 bases). The germline CDR1 and CDR2 sequences are LGHNA and YNFKEQ. V shed 1 base and J shed 7 bases, with 16 bases lying between them. The CDR3 consists of 15 residues. CDR3 protein: CASSQGAGFAFGYTF. In DNA, the CDR3 is TGTGCCAGCAGCCAAGGTGCAGGGTTCGCTTTTGGCTACACCTTC.

CDR3 in DNA: TGTGCCAGCAGCTTATGGCAGGGGTACGAGCAGTACTTC. Translated: CASSLWQGYEQYF. V gene TRBV7-9 combines with J gene TRBJ2-7; perhaps TRBD1 as D (6 bases). The CDR3 has 13 residues. Trimming stripped 2 bases from V and 4 bases from J, with 9 bases between. Germline lookup yields CDR1 SEHNR and CDR2 FQNEAQ (reference sequence). Full variable domain (rest looked up from reference TRBV7-9 and TRBJ2-7): DTGVSQNPRHKITKRGQNVTFRCDPISEHNRLYWYRQTLGQGPEFLTYFQNEAQLEKSRLLSDRFSAERPKGSFSTLEIQRTEQGDSAMYLCASSLWQGYEQYFGPGTRLTVT.

J is TRBJ1-2 and V is TRBV9, with D unclear. V dropped 0 bases and J dropped 2 bases, with 11 bases sitting between them. The CDR3 is made up of 15 amino acids. Germline values: CDR1 SGDLS, CDR2 YYNGEE. This CDR3 reads CASSVGRDKNYGYTF. For the CDR3, the DNA is TGTGCCAGCAGCGTAGGAAGAGACAAGAACTATGGCTACACCTTC.

The genes are TRBV19 and TRBJ2-1; 7 nucleotides agree with TRBD2. Trimming took 9 bases from V and 0 from J; bases not matched to a gene: 8. CDR1 and CDR2 from the germline V gene are LNHDA and SQIVND (reference sequence). This CDR3 region has 15 residues. The DNA of the CDR3 is TGTGCCAGCTCTCTAGCGGCCCTCTCCTACAATGAGCAGTTCTTC. This translates into CASSLAALSYNEQFF.

This chain connects TRBV28 to TRBJ2-6, with unresolved D. The germline gives CDR1 MDHEN, CDR2 SYDVKM. Between the trimmed V and J ends, which lost 3 bases and 0 bases, there was a span of 6 bases. There are 15 residues in the CDR3. The DNA for the CDR3 is TGTGCCAGCAGTTTTTTGGCCTCTGGGGCCAACGTCCTGACTTTC. Translated, it gives CASSFLASGANVLTF.

The chain carries TRBV25-1 and TRBJ1-3, with D hard to call. Germline V lookup: CDR1 MGHDK, CDR2 SYGVNS. The CDR3 totals 17 residues. Trimming stripped 3 bases from V and 0 bases from J, with 15 bases between. This CDR3 reads CASSDFRFGLSGNTIYF. Here the CDR3 DNA reads TGTGCCAGCAGTGATTTCAGGTTCGGCCTCTCTGGAAACACCATATATTTT.

The chain links TRBV4-3 to TRBJ2-1; 10 positions match TRBD2. V lost 6 bases to trimming and J lost 8 bases; unmatched junction nucleotides: 13. Germline values: CDR1 LGHNA, CDR2 YSLEER. The CDR3 length is 16 residues. The CDR3 nucleotides read TGCGCCAGCAGACGTGCTCTAGCGGGAGAGTCTCATGAGCAGTTCTTC. Translating it yields CASRRALAGESHEQFF.

Notes on this clone: At one boundary the junction diverges from the germline segment, which might be a read error. The rearrangement links TRBV19 to TRBJ2-1; possibly TRBD2 for D (6 bases). CDR3 size: 15 residues. Germline-derived CDR1 and CDR2 are LNHDA and SQIVND (reference sequence). CDR3 sequence (DNA): TGTGCCTGTAGAGGGACTGGAGGTTCCTACAATGAGCAGTTCTTC. It translates to CACRGTGGSYNEQFF. The full variable domain, completed using reference TRBV19 and TRBJ2-1, is DGGITQSPKYLFRKEGQNVTLSCEQNLNHDAMYWYRQDPGQGLRLIYYSQIVNDFQKGDIAEGYSVSREKKESFPLTVTSAQKNPTAFYLCACRGTGGSYNEQFFGPGTRLTVL.

On this clone: Additional DNA sequences in this sample encode the identical CDR3. The chain is built from TRBV5-4 and TRBJ2-7, with D unclear. Trimming stripped 1 base from V and 6 bases from J, with 8 bases between. The CDR3 runs to 12 residues. CDR1 SGHNT and CDR2 YYREEE come from the germline V gene (reference sequence). CDR3 residues: CASSLRGGEQYF. In DNA, the CDR3 is TGTGCCAGCAGCTTGCGAGGTGGCGAGCAGTACTTC. Full variable domain (outside the CDR3, taken from reference TRBV5-4 and TRBJ2-7): ETGVTQSPTHLIKTRGQQVTLRCSSQSGHNTVSWYQQALGQGPQFIFQYYREEENGRGNFPPRFSGLQFPNYSSELNVNALELDDSALYLCASSLRGGEQYFGPGTRLTVT.

V gene TRBV2 combines with J gene TRBJ1-4; 9 nucleotides line up with TRBD1. The trim removed 7 bases at V and 6 bases at J, leaving 3 bases unmatched. The CDR3 extends over 13 amino acids. Germline V gene sequence: CDR1 SNHLY, CDR2 FYNNEI. The CDR3, as DNA: TGTGCCAGCAACAGGGGGCACGATGAAAAACTGTTTTTT. It is translated as CASNRGHDEKLFF.

The rearrangement links TRBV27 to TRBJ2-1; 11 positions match TRBD2. The CDR3 is 15 amino acids. Losses at the gene ends were 8 bases for V and 7 bases for J; bases not matched to a gene: 10. Germline V gives CDR1 MNHEY, CDR2 SMNVEV (reference sequence). The CDR3 here is CASVSTSGRLNEQFF. DNA of the CDR3: TGTGCCAGCGTATCTACTAGCGGGAGATTAAATGAGCAGTTCTTC.

This clone is a singleton in its sample. The chain carries TRBV24-1 and TRBJ2-3, with no clear D. V dropped 1 base and J dropped 8 bases, with 9 bases sitting between them. Germline CDR1 and CDR2: KGHDR and SFDVKD. The length of the CDR3 is 13 residues. DNA for the CDR3: TGTGCCACCAGTGATTTACATCGAGGTACGCAGTATTTT. Amino acid sequence: CATSDLHRGTQYF.

Here the CDR3 reads CASRKTGGWQPQHF. DNA of the CDR3: TGTGCCAGCAGGAAAACAGGGGGCTGGCAGCCCCAGCATTTT. V is TRBV28 and J is TRBJ1-5; TRBD1 matches at 9 bases. Germline V gives CDR1 MDHEN, CDR2 SYDVKM. V lost 6 bases, J lost 7 bases, and 7 bases stayed unmatched. The CDR3 is made up of 14 amino acids.

V is TRBV5-1 and J is TRBJ2-2, with D tentatively TRBD1 (6 bases). The V gene lost 4 bases and the J gene lost 6 bases, with 16 bases spanning the gap. Germline assignment: CDR1 SGHRS and CDR2 YFSETQ. The CDR3 covers 15 residues. This chain's CDR3 is CASSQGHHGAGELFF. The CDR3 bases are TGCGCCAGCAGCCAGGGACACCACGGCGCCGGGGAGCTGTTTTTT.

The rearrangement joins TRBV6-1 to TRBJ1-4; D gene uncertain. CDR1 MNHNS and CDR2 SASEGT come from the germline V gene. V was pared by 4 bases and J by 3 bases, with 18 bases between. The length of the CDR3 is 17 residues. The CDR3 reads CASSVPRAPTPNEKLFF. CDR3 sequence (DNA): TGTGCCAGCAGTGTCCCGAGGGCCCCCACTCCTAATGAAAAACTGTTTTTT.

The rearrangement links TRBV27 to TRBJ2-3, with 7 positions matching TRBD1. The V gene's germline CDR1 is MNHEY and CDR2 SMNVEV (reference sequence). The CDR3 is 15 residues long. Trimming at V came to 0 bases and at J to 2 bases, leaving 2 bases not matched to a gene. DNA of the CDR3: TGTGCCAGCAGTTTATCGGGGACAGACACAGATACGCAGTATTTT. This sequence encodes CASSLSGTDTDTQYF.